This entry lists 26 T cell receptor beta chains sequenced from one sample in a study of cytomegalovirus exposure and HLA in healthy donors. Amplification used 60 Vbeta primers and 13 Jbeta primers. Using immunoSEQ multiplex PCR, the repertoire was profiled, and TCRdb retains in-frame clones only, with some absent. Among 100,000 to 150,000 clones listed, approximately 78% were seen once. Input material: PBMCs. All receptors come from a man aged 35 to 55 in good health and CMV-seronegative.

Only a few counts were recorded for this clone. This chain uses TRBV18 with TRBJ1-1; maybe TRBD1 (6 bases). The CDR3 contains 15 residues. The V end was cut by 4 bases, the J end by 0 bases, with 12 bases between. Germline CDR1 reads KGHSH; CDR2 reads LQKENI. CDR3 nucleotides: TGTGCCAGCTCACAATTCAGGGGCTTGAACACTGAAGCTTTCTTT. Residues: CASSQFRGLNTEAFF. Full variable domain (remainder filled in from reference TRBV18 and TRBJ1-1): NAGVMQNPRHLVRRRGQEARLRCSPMKGHSHVYWYRQLPEEGLKFMVYLQKENIIDESGMPKERFSAEFPKEGPSILRIQQVVRGDSAAYFCASSQFRGLNTEAFFGQGTRLTVV.

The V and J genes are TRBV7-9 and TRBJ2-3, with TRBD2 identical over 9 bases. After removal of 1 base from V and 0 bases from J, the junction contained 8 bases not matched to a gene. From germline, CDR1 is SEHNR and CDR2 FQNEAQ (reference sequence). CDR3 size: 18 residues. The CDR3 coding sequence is TGTGCCAGCAGCTTAGAGGCGCCCCTAGCGGGGAGCACAGATACGCAGTATTTT. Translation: CASSLEAPLAGSTDTQYF.

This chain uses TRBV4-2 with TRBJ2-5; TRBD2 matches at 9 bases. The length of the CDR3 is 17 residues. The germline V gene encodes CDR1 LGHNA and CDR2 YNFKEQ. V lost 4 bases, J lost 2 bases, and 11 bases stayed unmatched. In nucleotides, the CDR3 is TGTGCCAGCAGCCGAGTAGCGGGGGTAGGTGATCAAGAGACCCAGTACTTC. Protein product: CASSRVAGVGDQETQYF.

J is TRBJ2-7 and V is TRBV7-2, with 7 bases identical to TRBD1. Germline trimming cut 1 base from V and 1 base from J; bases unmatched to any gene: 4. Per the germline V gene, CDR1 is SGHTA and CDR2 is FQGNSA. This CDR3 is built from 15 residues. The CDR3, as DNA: TGTGCCAGCAGCTTAGTGTGGACAGGATCCTACGAGCAGTACTTC. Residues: CASSLVWTGSYEQYF.

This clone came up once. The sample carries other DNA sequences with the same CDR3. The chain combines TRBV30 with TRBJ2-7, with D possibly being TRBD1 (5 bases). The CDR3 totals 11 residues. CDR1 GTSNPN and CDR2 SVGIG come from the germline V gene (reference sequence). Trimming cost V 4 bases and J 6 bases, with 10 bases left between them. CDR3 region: CAWNWGGEQYF. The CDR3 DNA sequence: TGTGCCTGGAATTGGGGCGGCGAGCAGTACTTC.

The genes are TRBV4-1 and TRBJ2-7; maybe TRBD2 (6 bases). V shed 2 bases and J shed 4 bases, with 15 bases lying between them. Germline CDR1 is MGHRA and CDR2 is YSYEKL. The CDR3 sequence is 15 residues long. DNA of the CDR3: TGCGCCAGCAGCCAATACCCGGGGGAGTCGTACGAGCAGTACTTC. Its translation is CASSQYPGESYEQYF.

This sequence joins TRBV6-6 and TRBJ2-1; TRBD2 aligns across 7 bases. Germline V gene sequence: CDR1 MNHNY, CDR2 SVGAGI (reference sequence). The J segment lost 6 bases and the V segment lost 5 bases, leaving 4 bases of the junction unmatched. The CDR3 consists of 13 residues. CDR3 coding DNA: TGTGCCAGCAGTCCCGGGGGGATCAATGAGCAGTTCTTC. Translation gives CASSPGGINEQFF.

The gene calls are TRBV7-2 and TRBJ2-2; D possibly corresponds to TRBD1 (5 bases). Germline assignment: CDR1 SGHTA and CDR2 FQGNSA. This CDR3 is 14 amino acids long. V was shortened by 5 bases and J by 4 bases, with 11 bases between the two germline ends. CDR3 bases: TGTGCCAGCAGCGTCCAGGGTCGCACCGGGGAGCTGTTTTTT. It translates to CASSVQGRTGELFF.

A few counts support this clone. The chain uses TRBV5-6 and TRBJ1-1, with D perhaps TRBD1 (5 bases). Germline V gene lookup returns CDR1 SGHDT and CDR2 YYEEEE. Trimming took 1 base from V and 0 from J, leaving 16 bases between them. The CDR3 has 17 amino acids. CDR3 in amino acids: CASSLKFRGNMNTEAFF. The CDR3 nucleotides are TGTGCCAGCAGCTTGAAATTCCGGGGGAACATGAACACTGAAGCTTTCTTT.

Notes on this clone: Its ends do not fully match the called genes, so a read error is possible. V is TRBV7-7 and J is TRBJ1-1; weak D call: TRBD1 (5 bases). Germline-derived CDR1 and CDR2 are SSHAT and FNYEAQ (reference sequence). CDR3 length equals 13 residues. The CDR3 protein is CASSRDFNTEAFF. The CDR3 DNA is TGTGCTAGCAGCCGGGACTTCAACACTGAAGCTTTCTTT.

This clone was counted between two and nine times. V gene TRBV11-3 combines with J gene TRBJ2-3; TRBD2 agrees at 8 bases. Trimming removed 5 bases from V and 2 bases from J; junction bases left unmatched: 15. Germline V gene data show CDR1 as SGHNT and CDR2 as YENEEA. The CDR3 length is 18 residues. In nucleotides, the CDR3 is TGTGCCAGCAGCCCTCGGAGACTAGCGAGAGGGGTCACAGATACGCAGTATTTT. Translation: CASSPRRLARGVTDTQYF.

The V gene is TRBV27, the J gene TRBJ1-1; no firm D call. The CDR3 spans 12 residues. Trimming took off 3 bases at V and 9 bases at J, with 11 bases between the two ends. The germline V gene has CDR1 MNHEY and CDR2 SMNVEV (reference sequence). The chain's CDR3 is CASSFYDGKAFF. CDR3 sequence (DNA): TGTGCCAGCAGTTTTTACGACGGGAAAGCTTTCTTT.

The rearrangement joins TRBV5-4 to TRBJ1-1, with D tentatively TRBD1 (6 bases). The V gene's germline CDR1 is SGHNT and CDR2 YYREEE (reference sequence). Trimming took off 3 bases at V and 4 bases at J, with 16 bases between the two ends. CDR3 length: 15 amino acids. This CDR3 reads CASSSVRGAGTEAFF. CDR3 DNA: TGTGCCAGCAGCTCCGTCCGGGGGGCCGGCACTGAAGCTTTCTTT.

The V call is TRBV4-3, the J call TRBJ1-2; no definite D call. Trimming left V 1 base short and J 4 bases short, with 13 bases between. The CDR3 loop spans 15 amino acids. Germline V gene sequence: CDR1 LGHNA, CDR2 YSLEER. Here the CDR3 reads CASSQVGVTSYGYTF. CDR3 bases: TGCGCCAGCAGCCAAGTCGGGGTGACTAGCTATGGCTACACCTTC.

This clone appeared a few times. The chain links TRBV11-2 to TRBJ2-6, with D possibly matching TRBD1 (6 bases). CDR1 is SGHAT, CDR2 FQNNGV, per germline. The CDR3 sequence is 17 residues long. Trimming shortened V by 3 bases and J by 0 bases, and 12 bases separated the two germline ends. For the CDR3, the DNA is TGTGCCAGCAGCTTTTCCGGGACACCCTCTGGGGCCAACGTCCTGACTTTC. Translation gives CASSFSGTPSGANVLTF.

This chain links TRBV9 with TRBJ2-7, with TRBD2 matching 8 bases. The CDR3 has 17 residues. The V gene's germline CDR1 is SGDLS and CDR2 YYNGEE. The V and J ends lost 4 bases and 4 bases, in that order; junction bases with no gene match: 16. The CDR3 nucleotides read TGTGCCAGCAGCAGAACCGGGGCGGGGGGCACCTCTTACGAGCAGTACTTC. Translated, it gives CASSRTGAGGTSYEQYF.

The CDR3 region has the DNA TGTGCCACCAAGACTAGCGGGGGGGCTCTAGAGCAGTTCTTC. Translation gives CATKTSGGALEQFF. J is TRBJ2-1 and V is TRBV6-1, with 14 positions matching TRBD2. This CDR3 contains 14 residues. Germline-derived CDR1 and CDR2 are MNHNS and SASEGT. The junction had 9 bases not matched to a gene; V was cut back by 10 bases and J by 10 bases.

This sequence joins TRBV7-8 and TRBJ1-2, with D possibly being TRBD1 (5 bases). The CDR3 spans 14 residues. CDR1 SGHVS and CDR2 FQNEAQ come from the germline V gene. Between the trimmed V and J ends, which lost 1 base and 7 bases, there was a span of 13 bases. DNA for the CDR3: TGTGCCAGCAGCTTAGGCACCCAGGGCGCTGGCTACACCTTC. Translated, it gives CASSLGTQGAGYTF.

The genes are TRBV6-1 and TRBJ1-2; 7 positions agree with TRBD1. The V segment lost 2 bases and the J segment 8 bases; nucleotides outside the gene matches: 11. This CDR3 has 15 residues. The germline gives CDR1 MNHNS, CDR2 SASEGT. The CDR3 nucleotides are TGTGCCAGCAGTGAACGGTCTATAGGACAGGTCGGCTACACCTTC. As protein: CASSERSIGQVGYTF.

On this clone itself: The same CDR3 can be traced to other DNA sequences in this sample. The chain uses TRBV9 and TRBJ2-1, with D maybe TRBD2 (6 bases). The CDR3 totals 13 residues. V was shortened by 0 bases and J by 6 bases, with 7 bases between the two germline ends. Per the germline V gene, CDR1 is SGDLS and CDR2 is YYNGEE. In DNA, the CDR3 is TGTGCCAGCAGCGTAGGGGGAGGCAATGAGCAGTTCTTC. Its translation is CASSVGGGNEQFF.

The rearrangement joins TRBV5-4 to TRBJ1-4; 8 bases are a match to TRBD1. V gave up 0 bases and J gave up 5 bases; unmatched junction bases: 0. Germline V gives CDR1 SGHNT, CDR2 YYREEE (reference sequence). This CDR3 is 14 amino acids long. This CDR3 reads CASSLGTGNEKLFF. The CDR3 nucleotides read TGTGCCAGCAGCTTGGGGACAGGGAATGAAAAACTGTTTTTT.

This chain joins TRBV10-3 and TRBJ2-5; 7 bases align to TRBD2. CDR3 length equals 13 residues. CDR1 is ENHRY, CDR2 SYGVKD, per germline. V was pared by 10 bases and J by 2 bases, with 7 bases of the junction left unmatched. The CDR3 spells CATGGGLQETQYF. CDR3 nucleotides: TGTGCCACTGGCGGGGGTCTTCAAGAGACCCAGTACTTC.

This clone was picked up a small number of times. The CDR3 region is CASSSSGTGLTDTQYF. CDR3 sequence (DNA): TGTGCCAGTAGTAGCTCCGGGACAGGCCTCACAGATACGCAGTATTTT. The chain employs TRBV19 and TRBJ2-3; 8 nucleotides align to TRBD1. CDR1 and CDR2 (germline): LNHDA, SQIVND (reference sequence). The ends lost 4 bases at V and 2 bases at J; junction bases unmatched: 8. The CDR3 loop spans 16 amino acids.

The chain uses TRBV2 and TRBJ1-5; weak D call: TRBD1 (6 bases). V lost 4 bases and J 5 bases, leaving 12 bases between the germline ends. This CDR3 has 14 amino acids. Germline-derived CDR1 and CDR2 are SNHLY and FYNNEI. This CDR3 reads CASSGGQWDQPQHF. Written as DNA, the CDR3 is TGTGCCAGCAGTGGAGGACAGTGGGATCAGCCCCAGCATTTT.

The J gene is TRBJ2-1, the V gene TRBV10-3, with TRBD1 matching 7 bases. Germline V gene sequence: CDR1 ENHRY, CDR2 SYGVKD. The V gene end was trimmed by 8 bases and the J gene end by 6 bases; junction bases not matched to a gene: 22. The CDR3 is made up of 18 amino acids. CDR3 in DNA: TGTGCCATCGGGGAATCCGGGACAGTTGCGGAAAAAATCAATGAGCAGTTCTTC. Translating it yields CAIGESGTVAEKINEQFF.

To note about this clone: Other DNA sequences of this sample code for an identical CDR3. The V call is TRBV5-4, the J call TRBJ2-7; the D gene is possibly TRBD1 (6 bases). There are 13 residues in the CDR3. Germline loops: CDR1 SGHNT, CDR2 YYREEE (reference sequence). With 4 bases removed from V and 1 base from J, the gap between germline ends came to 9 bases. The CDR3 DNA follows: TGTGCCAGCAGCCTACAGGGTTCCTACGAGCAGTACTTC. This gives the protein CASSLQGSYEQYF. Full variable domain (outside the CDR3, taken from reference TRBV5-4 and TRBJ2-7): ETGVTQSPTHLIKTRGQQVTLRCSSQSGHNTVSWYQQALGQGPQFIFQYYREEENGRGNFPPRFSGLQFPNYSSELNVNALELDDSALYLCASSLQGSYEQYFGPGTRLTVT.